This T cell receptor beta chain was recorded in a study of molecular identifiers for immune sequencing clone quantification. Study results and caveats: One million naive cells reportedly did not prevent detection of spiked Jurkat TCR RNA from one cell.

TCRdb used MiXCR to reprocess the PCR reads, holding one entry per CDR3 protein. The sample has about 320,000 distinct CDR3 sequences, 20% to 25% seen once. Naive CD8 T cells underwent sorting with the CD8+CD4-CCR7+CD45RA+ definition. The germline V gene has CDR1 SQVTM and CDR2 ANQGSEA. The CDR3 length is 14 residues. There are a few counts of this clonotype. Its matching antigen is unknown. The junction differs from germline at one of its ends, possibly a read error. V is TRBV29-1 and J is TRBJ2-3; D may be TRBD1 or TRBD2 (6 bases each). The clonotype originates from a human donor in good health. Some libraries in this study had Jurkat cell RNA spiked in. Specimen: naive CD8+ T cells from blood, with Jurkat cell RNA spiked in. Specified subset: FACS-sorted CD8+CD4-CCR7+CD45RA+ naive T cells. This chain's CDR3 is CGVEGGSGEETQYF. The CDR3 coding sequence is TGCGGCGTTGAGGGGGGAAGCGGCGAGGAAACGCAGTATTTT.